This T cell receptor (beta chain) was documented in a study of immune evolution from preneoplasia to lung adenocarcinoma. The table came from immunoSEQ multiplex PCR; TCRdb's copy has only in-frame clones and leaves some out. The sample has 8,800 or so clones; over 70% are singletons. V shed 1 base and J shed 6 bases, with 6 bases lying between them. Germline CDR1 PRHDT, CDR2 FYEKMQ (reference sequence). CDR3 length: 12 amino acids. H&E slides confirmed each diagnosis, reviewed by two pathologists independently. The receptor was isolated from a person between 60 and 80 years old with lung adenocarcinoma. The chain has TRBV13 and TRBJ1-2; the D is unclear. The sequencing sample was made of FFPE lung adenocarcinoma in situ tissue. CDR3 nucleotides: TGTGCCAGCAGCTTAGATGGGGATGGCTACACCTTC. It yields the protein CASSLDGDGYTF.